This T cell receptor beta chain was found in a study of blood T cell repertoires in COVID-19. As regards this clone: The same CDR3 can be traced to other DNA sequences in this sample.

Profiled with immunoSEQ multiplex PCR; TCRdb holds only in-frame clones, not every one. Found here are over 250,000 clones, more than 70% of them singletons; the top ten hold around 2.5%. The receptor was isolated from a woman in her fifties or sixties with acute or convalescent COVID-19. The sequenced sample was peripheral blood.

Here the CDR3 DNA reads TGTGCCTGGAGTGTTAGGAGCTCCTATAATTCACCCCTCCACTTT. Translation gives CAWSVRSSYNSPLHF. This sequence joins TRBV30 and TRBJ1-6; D is uncertain. Germline-derived CDR1 and CDR2 are GTSNPN and SVGIG (reference sequence). The CDR3 runs to 15 residues. The V and J ends lost 0 bases and 0 bases respectively, with 6 bases between them.